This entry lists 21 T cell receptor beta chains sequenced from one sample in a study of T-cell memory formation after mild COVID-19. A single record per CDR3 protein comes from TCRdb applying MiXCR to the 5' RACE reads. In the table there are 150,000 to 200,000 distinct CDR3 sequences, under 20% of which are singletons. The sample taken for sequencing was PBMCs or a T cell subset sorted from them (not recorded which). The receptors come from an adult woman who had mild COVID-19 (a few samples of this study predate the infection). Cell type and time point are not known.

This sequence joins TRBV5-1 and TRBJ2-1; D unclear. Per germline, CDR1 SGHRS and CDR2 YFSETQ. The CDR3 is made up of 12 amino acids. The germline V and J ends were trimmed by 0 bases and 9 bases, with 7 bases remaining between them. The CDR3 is CASSLEAGEQFF. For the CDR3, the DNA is TGCGCCAGCAGCTTGGAGGCCGGTGAGCAGTTCTTC.

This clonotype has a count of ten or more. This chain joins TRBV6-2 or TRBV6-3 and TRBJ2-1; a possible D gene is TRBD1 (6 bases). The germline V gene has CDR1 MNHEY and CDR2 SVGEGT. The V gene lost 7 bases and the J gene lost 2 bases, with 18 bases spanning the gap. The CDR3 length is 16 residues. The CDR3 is CASKNPAPGAYNEQFF. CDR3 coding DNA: TGTGCCAGCAAAAACCCAGCTCCAGGGGCCTACAATGAGCAGTTCTTC.

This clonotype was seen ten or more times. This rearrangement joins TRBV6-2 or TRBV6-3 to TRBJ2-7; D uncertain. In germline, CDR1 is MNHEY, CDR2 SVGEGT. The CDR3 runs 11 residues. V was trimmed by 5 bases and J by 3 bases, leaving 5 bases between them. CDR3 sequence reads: CASSELYEQYF. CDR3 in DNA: TGTGCCAGCAGTGAACTCTACGAGCAGTACTTC.

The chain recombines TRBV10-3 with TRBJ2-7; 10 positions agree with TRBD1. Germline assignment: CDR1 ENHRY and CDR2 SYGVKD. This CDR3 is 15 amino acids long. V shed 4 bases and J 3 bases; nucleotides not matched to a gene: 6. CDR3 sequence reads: CAISGGQGYNYEQYF. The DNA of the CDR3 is TGTGCCATCAGTGGGGGACAGGGGTACAACTACGAGCAGTACTTC.

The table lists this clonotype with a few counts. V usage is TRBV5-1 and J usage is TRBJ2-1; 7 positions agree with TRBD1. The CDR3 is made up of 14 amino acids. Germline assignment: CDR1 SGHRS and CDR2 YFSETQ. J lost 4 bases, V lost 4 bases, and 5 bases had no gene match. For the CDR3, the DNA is TGCGCCAGCAGCAACGGACAGGTTTACAATGAGCAGTTCTTC. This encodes CASSNGQVYNEQFF.

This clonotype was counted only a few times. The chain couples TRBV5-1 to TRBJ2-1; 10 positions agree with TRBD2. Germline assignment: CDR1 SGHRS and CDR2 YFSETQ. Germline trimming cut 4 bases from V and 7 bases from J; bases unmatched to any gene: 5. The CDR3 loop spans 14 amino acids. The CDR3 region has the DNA TGCGCCAGCAGCACCCGGACTAGCGGAAATGAGCAGTTCTTC. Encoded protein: CASSTRTSGNEQFF.

The CDR3 protein is CSATRGRAYNEQFF. CDR3 nucleotides: TGCAGTGCTACCAGGGGGCGCGCGTACAATGAGCAGTTCTTC. The rearrangement joins TRBV20-1 to TRBJ2-1; TRBD1 agrees at 8 bases. With 4 bases clipped from V and 4 bases from J, the junction kept 6 bases outside the gene matches. This CDR3 comprises 14 residues. Per germline, CDR1 DFQATT and CDR2 SNEGSKA (reference sequence).

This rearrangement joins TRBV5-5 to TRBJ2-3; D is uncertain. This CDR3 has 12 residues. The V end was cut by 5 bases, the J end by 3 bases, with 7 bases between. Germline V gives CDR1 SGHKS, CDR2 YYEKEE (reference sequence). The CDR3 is CASSGLTDTQYF. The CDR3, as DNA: TGTGCCAGCAGTGGCTTGACAGATACGCAGTATTTT.

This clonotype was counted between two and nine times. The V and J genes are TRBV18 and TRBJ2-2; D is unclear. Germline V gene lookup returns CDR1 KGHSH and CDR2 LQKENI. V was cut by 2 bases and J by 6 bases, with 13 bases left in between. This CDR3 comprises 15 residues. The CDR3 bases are TGTGCCAGCTCACCAAGGTACGGCGGCTCCGGGGAGCTGTTTTTT. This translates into CASSPRYGGSGELFF.

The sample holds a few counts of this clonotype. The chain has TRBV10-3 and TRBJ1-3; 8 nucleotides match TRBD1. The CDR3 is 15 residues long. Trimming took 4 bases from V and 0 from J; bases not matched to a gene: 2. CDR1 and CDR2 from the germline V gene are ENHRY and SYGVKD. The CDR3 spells CAISGTGISGNTIYF. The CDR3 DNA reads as TGTGCCATCAGTGGGACAGGGATCTCTGGAAACACCATATATTTT.

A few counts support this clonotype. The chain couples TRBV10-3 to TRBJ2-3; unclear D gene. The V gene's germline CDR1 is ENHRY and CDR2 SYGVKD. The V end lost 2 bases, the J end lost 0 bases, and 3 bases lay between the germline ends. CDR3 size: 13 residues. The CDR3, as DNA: TGTGCCATCAGTGAGGGCAGCACAGATACGCAGTATTTT. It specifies CAISEGSTDTQYF.

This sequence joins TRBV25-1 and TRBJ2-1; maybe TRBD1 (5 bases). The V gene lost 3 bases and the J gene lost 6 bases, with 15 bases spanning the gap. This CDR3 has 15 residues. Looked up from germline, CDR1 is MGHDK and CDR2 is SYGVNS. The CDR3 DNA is TGTGCCAGCAGTGACAACAGGCGAGTCTTCAATGAGCAGTTCTTC. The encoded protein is CASSDNRRVFNEQFF.

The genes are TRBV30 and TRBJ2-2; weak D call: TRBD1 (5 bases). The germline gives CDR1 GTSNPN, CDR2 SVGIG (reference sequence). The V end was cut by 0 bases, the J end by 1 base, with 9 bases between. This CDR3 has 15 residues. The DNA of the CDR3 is TGTGCCTGGAGTGTCTTGGACAAGAACACCGGGGAGCTGTTTTTT. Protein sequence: CAWSVLDKNTGELFF.

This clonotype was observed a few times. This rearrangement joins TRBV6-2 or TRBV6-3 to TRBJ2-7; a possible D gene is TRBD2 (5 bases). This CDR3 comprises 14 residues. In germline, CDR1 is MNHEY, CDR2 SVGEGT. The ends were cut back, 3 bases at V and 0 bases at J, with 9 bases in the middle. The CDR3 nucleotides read TGTGCCAGCAGTTATAGGAGCGGCTCCTACGAGCAGTACTTC. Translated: CASSYRSGSYEQYF.

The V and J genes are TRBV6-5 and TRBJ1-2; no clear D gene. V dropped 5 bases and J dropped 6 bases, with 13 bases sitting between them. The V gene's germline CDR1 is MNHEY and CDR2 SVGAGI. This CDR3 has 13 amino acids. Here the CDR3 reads CASSTLGVNGYTF. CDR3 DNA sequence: TGTGCCAGCAGTACCCTCGGGGTTAATGGCTACACCTTC.

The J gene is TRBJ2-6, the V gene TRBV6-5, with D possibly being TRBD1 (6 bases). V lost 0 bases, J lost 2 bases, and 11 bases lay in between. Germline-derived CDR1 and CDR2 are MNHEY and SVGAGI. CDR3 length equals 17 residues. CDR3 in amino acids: CASSYSRGGTGANVLTF. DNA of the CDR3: TGTGCCAGCAGTTACTCGAGAGGGGGAACTGGGGCCAACGTCCTGACTTTC.

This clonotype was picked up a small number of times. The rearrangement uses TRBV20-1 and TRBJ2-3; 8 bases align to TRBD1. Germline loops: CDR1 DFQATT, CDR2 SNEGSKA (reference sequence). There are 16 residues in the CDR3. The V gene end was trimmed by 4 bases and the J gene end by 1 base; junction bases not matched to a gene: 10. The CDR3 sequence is CSAIVGATGGTDTQYF. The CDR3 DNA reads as TGCAGTGCTATTGTCGGGGCGACAGGGGGCACAGATACGCAGTATTTT.

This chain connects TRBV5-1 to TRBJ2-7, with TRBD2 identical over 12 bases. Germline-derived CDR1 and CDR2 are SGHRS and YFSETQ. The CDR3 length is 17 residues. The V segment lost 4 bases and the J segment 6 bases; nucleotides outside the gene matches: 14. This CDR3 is CASSPGLAGPATGEQYF. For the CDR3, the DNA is TGCGCCAGCAGCCCGGGACTAGCGGGCCCCGCGACGGGCGAGCAGTACTTC.

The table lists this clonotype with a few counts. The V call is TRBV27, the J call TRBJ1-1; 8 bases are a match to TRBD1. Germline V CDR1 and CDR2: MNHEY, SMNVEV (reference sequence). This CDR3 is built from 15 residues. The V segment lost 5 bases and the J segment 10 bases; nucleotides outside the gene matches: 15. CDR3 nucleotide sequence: TGTGCCAGCAGTGTCTACAGGGGGGCGGGGGCGCGAGCTTTCTTT. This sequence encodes CASSVYRGAGARAFF.

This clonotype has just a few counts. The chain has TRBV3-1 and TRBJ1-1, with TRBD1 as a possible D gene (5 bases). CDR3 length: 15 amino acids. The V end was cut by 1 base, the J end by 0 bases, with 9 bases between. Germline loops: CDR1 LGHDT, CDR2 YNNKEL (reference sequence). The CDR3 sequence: CASSQVGGMNTEAFF. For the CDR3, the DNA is TGTGCCAGCAGCCAAGTGGGGGGTATGAACACTGAAGCTTTCTTT. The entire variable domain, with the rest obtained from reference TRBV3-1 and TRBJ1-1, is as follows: DTAVSQTPKYLVTQMGNDKSIKCEQNLGHDTMYWYKQDSKKFLKIMFSYNNKELIINETVPNRFSPKSPDKAHLNLHINSLELGDSAVYFCASSQVGGMNTEAFFGQGTRLTVV.

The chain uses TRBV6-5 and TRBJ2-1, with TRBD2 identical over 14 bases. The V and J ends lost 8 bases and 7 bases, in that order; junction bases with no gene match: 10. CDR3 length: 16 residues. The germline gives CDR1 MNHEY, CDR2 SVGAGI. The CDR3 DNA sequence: TGTGCCAGCTTACCCCGAGGACTAGCGGGAGGTAATGAGCAGTTCTTC. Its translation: CASLPRGLAGGNEQFF.